This is a list of T cell receptor beta chains from one sample in a study of CXCR4 blockade with PD-1 therapy in pancreatic cancer. Sequenced by immunoSEQ multiplex PCR; TCRdb stores in-frame clones only, minus some. The sample records 1,500 to 2,000 clones, roughly 39% being singletons. The material sequenced was tumor tissue. The origin of the receptors is a human donor with pancreatic ductal adenocarcinoma. The CDR3 runs from the conserved cysteine through the conserved F or W. Fields, in order: clone size, J gene, CDR3 length, D gene, V gene, CDR3 DNA, CDR3 protein. The D gene is left open where the match is weak. Only part of the rows carry a size: once, few, many, or a class if the clone is expanded.

size: -
J: TRBJ1-5
length: 12
D: -
V: TRBV29-1
DNA: TGCAGCGTTTGGACCAGCAATCAGCCCCAGCATTTT
CDR3: CSVWTSNQPQHF

size: -
J: TRBJ1-4
length: 15
D: -
V: TRBV6-8
DNA: TGTGCCATCGCGCCTAACTTCGCAACTAATGAAAAACTGTTTTTT
CDR3: CAIAPNFATNEKLFF

size: -
J: TRBJ1-2
length: 14
D: -
V: TRBV19
DNA: TGTGCCAGTAGCCCATCCGGACAGAGGGAAGGCTACACCTTC
CDR3: CASSPSGQREGYTF

size: few
J: TRBJ1-5
length: 13
D: -
V: TRBV6-8
DNA: TGTGCCGTCGAACAGGACCCGGGTCAGCCCCAGCATTTT
CDR3: CAVEQDPGQPQHF

size: -
J: TRBJ2-2
length: 19
D: -
V: TRBV15
DNA: TGTGCCACCAGCAGAGATTCCTCCGACCCACGGCTAAACACCGGGGAGCTGTTTTTT
CDR3: CATSRDSSDPRLNTGELFF

size: -
J: TRBJ2-5
length: 12
D: -
V: TRBV30
DNA: TGTGCCTGGAGTGTACTTTGGGAGACCCAGTACTTC
CDR3: CAWSVLWETQYF

size: -
J: TRBJ1-6
length: 14
D: -
V: TRBV19
DNA: TGTGCCAGTAATTCCGGGAGCCGGGTCTCACCCCTCCACTTT
CDR3: CASNSGSRVSPLHF

size: -
J: TRBJ1-1
length: 15
D: -
V: TRBV9
DNA: TGTGCCAGCAGGAGACGGTTTCTATCGAACACTGAAGCTTTCTTT
CDR3: CASRRRFLSNTEAFF

size: once
J: TRBJ2-7
length: 13
D: TRBD2
V: TRBV19
DNA: TGTGCCAGTAGTGTAGCGGGAATTTACGAGCAGTACTTC
CDR3: CASSVAGIYEQYF

size: -
J: TRBJ1-1
length: 14
D: -
V: TRBV4-1
DNA: TGCGCCAGCAGCCAAGTCAGGGGAGGGACTGAAGCTTTCTTT
CDR3: CASSQVRGGTEAFF